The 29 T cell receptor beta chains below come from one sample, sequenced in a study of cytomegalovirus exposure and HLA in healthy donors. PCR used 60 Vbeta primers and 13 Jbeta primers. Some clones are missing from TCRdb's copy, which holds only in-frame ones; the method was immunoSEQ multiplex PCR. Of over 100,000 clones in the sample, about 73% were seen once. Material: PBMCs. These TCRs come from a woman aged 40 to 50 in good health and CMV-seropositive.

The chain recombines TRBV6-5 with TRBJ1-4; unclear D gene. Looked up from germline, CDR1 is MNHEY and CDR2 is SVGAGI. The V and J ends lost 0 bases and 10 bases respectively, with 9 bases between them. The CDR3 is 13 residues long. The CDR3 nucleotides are TGTGCCAGCAGTTACTCTTTACCCGGAAAACTGTTTTTT. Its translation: CASSYSLPGKLFF.

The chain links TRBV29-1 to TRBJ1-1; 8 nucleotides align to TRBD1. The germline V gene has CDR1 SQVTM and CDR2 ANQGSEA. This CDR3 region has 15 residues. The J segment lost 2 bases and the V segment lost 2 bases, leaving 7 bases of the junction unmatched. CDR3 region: CSVEWDRRANTEAFF. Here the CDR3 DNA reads TGCAGCGTTGAATGGGACAGGAGGGCTAACACTGAAGCTTTCTTT. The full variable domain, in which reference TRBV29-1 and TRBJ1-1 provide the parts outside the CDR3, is SAVISQKPSRDICQRGTSLTIQCQVDSQVTMMFWYRQQPGQSLTLIATANQGSEATYESGFVIDKFPISRPNLTFSTLTVSNMSPEDSSIYLCSVEWDRRANTEAFFGQGTRLTVV.

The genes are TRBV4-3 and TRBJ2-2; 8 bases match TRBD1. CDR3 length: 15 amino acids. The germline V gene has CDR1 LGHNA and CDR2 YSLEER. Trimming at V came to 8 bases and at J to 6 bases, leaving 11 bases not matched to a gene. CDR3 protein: CASGRTGSGAGELFF. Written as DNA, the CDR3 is TGCGCCAGCGGACGGACAGGGTCAGGCGCCGGGGAGCTGTTTTTT.

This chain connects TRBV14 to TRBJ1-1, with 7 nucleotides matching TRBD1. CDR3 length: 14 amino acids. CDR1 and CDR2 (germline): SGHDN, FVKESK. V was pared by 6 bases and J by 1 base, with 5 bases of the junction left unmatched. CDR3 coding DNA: TGTGCCAGCAGACTAGGGACAGCGAACACTGAAGCTTTCTTT. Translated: CASRLGTANTEAFF. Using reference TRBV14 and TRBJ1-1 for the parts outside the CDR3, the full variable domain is EAGVTQFPSHSVIEKGQTVTLRCDPISGHDNLYWYRRVMGKEIKFLLHFVKESKQDESGMPNNRFLAERTGGTYSTLKVQPAELEDSGVYFCASRLGTANTEAFFGQGTRLTVV.

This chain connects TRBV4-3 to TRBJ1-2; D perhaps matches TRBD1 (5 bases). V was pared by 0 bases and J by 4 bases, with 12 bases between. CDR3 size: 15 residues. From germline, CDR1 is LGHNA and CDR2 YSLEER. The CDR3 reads CASSQDPQGSYGYTF. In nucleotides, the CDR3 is TGCGCCAGCAGCCAAGATCCGCAGGGCTCCTATGGCTACACCTTC.

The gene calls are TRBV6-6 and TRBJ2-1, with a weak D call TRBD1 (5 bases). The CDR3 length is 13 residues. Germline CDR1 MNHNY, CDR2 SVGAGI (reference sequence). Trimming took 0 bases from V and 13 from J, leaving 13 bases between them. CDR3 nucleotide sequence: TGTGCCAGCAGTTACTCAGGGCAGGGCATACAGTTCTTC. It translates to CASSYSGQGIQFF.

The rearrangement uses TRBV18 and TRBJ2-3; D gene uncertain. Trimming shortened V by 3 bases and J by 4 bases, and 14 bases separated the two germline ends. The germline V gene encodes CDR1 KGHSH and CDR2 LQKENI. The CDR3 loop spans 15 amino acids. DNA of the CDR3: TGTGCCAGCTCACCTGGGTTCGACAAGTCAGATACGCAGTATTTT. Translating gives CASSPGFDKSDTQYF.

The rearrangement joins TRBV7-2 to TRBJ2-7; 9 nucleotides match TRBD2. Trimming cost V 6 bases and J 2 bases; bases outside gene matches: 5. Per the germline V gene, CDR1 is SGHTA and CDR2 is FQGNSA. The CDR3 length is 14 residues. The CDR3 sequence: CASRTTSGPYEQYF. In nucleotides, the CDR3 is TGTGCCAGCAGAACGACTAGCGGTCCCTACGAGCAGTACTTC.

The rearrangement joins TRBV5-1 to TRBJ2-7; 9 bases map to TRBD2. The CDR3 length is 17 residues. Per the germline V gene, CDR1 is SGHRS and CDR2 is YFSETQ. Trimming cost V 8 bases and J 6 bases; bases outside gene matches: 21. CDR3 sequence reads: CASSRGFAGGYLGEQYF. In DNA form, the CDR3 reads TGCGCCAGTTCCAGGGGGTTCGCGGGGGGGTATCTCGGCGAGCAGTACTTC.

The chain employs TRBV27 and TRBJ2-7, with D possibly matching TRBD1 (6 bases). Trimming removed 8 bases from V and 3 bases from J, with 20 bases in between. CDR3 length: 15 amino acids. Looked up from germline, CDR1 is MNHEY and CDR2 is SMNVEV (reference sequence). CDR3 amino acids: CASASWGQVNYEQYF. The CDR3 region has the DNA TGTGCCAGCGCCTCTTGGGGGCAGGTGAACTACGAGCAGTACTTC.

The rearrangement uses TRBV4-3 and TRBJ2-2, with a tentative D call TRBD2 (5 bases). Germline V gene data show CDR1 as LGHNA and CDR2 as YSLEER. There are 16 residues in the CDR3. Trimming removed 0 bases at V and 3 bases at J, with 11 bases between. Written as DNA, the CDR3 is TGCGCCAGCAGCCAAGAGTGGCGGGCCTACACCGGGGAGCTGTTTTTT. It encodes CASSQEWRAYTGELFF.

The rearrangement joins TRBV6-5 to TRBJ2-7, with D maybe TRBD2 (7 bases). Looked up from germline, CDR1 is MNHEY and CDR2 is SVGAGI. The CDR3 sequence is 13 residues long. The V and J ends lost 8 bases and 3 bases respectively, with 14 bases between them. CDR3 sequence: CASGRDTIYEQYF. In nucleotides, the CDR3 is TGTGCCAGCGGGAGGGACACCATCTACGAGCAGTACTTC.

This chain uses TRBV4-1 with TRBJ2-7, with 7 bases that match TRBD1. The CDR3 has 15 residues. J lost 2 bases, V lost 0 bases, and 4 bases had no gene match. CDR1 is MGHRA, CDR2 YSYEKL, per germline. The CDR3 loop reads CASSQETGKAYEQYF. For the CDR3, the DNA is TGCGCCAGCAGCCAAGAGACAGGGAAAGCCTACGAGCAGTACTTC.

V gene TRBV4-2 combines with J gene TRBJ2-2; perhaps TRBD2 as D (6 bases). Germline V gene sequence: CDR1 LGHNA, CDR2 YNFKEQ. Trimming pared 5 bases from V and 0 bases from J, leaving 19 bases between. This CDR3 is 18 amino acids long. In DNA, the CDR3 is TGTGCCAGCAGCTACCGACCACTTAGCGGAGCGAACACCGGGGAGCTGTTTTTT. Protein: CASSYRPLSGANTGELFF.

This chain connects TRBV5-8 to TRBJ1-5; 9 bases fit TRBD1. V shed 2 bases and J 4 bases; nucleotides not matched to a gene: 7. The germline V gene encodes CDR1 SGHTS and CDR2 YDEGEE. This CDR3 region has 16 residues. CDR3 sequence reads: CASSLGQGLPNQPQHF. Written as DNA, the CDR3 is TGTGCCAGCAGCTTAGGACAGGGGCTGCCGAATCAGCCCCAGCATTTT.

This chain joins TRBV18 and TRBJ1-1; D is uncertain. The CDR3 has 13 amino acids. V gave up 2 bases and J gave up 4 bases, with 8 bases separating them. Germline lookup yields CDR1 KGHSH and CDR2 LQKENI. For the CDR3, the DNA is TGTGCCAGCTCACCAGGGAGGAGCACTGAAGCTTTCTTT. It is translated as CASSPGRSTEAFF.

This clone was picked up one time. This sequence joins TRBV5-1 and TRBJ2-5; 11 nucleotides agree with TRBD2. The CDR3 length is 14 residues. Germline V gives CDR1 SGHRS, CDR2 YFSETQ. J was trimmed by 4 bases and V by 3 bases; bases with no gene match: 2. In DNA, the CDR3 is TGCGCCAGCAGCTCTGGGACTAGCGGAGAGACCCAGTACTTC. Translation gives CASSSGTSGETQYF.

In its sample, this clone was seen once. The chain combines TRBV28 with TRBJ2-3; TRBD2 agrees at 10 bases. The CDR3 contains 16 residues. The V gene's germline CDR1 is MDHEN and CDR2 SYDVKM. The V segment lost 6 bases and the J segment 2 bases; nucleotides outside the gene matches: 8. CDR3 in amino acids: CASRDGTSAYTDTQYF. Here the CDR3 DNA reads TGTGCCAGCAGGGACGGGACTAGCGCCTACACAGATACGCAGTATTTT.

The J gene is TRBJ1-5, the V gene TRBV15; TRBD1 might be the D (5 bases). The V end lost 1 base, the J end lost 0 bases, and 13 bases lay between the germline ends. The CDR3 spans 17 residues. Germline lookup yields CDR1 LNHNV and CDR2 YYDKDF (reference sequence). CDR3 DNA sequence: TGTGCCACCAGCAGAGTCCCCGGGGGGGATAGCAATCAGCCCCAGCATTTT. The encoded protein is CATSRVPGGDSNQPQHF.

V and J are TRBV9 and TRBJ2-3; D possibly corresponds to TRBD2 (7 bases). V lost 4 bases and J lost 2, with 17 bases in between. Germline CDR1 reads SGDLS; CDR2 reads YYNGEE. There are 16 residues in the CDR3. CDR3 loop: CASSLNGGQSTDTQYF. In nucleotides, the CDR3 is TGTGCCAGCAGCCTAAACGGGGGGCAATCCACAGATACGCAGTATTTT.

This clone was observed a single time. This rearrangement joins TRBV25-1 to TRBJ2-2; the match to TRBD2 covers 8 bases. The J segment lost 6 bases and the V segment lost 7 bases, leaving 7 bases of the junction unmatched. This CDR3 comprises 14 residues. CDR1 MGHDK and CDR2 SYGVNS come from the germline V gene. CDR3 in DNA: TGTGCCAGCACGCTGACGGGGGGGTCCGGGGAGCTGTTTTTT. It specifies CASTLTGGSGELFF.

As DNA, the CDR3 is TGTGCCAGCAGCTTGAAGGTAGCGGGGGGGCTGACGGATGAGCAGTTCTTC. Translating gives CASSLKVAGGLTDEQFF. The chain recombines TRBV5-5 with TRBJ2-1; 11 positions agree with TRBD2. This CDR3 is 17 amino acids long. The germline V gene has CDR1 SGHKS and CDR2 YYEKEE (reference sequence). V trimming: 1 base; J trimming: 8 bases; junction bases outside the gene matches: 11.

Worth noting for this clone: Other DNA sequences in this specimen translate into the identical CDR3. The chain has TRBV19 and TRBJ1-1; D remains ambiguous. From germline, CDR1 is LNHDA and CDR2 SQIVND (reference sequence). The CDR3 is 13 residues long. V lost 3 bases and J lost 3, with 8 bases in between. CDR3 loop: CASSIRGDTEAFF. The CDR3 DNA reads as TGTGCCAGTAGTATCCGGGGAGACACTGAAGCTTTCTTT.

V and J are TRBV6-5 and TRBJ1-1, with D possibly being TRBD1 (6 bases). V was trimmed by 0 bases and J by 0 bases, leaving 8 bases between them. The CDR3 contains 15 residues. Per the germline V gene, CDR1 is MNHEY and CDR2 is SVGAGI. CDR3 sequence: CASSYSAGVNTEAFF. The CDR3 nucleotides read TGTGCCAGCAGTTACTCGGCAGGGGTGAACACTGAAGCTTTCTTT.

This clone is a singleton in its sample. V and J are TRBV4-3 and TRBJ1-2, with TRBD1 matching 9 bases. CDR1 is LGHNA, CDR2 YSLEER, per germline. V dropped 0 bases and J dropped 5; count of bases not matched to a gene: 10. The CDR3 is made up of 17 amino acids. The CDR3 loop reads CASSQDWGTGTKYGYTF. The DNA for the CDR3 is TGCGCCAGCAGCCAAGATTGGGGGACAGGGACGAAGTATGGCTACACCTTC.

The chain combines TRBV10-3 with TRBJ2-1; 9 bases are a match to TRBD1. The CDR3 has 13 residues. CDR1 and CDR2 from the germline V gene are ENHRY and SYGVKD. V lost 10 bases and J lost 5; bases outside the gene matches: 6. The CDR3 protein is CATDDRGDNEQFF. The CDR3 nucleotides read TGTGCCACTGACGACAGGGGGGACAATGAGCAGTTCTTC.

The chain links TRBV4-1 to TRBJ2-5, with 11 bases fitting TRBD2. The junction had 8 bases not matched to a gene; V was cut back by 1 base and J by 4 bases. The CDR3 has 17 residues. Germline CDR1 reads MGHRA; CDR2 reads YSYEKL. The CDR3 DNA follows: TGCGCCAGCAGCCAAGTTCAGGCTAGCGGGGGGCGAGAGACCCAGTACTTC. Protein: CASSQVQASGGRETQYF.

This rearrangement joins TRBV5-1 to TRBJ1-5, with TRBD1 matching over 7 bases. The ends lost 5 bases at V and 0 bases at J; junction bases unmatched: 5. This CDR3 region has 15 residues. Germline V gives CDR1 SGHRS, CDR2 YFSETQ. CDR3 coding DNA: TGCGCCAGCAGGGCTACAGGGGATAGCAATCAGCCCCAGCATTTT. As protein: CASRATGDSNQPQHF.

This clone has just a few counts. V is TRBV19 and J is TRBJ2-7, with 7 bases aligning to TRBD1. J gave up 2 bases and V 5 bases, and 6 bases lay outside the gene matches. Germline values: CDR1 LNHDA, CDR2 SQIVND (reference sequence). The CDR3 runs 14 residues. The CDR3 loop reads CASSPGTVTYEQYF. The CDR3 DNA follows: TGTGCCAGTAGTCCAGGGACAGTCACCTACGAGCAGTACTTC.